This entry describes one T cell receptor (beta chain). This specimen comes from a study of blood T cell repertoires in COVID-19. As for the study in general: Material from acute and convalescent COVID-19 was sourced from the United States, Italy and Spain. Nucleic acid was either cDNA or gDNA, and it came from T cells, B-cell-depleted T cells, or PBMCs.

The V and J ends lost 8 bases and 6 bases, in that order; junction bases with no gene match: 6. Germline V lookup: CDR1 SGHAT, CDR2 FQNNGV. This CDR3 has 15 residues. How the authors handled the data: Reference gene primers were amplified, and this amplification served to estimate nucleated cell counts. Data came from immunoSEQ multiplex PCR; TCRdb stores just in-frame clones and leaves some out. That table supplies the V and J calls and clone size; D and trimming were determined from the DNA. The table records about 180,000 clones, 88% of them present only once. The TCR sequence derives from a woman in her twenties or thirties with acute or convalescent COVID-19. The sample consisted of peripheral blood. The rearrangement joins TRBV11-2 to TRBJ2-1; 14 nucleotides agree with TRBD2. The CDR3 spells CASGRLAGGVNEQFF. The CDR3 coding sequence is TGTGCCAGCGGTAGACTAGCGGGAGGGGTCAATGAGCAGTTCTTC.